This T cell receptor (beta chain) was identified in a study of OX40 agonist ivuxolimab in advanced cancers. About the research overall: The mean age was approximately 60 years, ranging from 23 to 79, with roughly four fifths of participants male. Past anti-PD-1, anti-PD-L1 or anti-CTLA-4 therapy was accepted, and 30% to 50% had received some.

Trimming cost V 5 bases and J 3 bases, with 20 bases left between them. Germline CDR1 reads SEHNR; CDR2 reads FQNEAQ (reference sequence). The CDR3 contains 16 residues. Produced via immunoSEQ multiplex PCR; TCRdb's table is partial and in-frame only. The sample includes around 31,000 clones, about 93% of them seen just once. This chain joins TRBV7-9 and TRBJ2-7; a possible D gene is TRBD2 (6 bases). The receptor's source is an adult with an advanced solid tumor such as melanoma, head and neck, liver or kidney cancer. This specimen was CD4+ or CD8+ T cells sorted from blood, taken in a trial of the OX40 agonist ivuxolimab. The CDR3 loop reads CASSQITGTENYEQYF. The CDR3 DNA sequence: TGTGCCAGCAGCCAAATAACCGGGACTGAGAACTACGAGCAGTACTTC.